The 5 T cell receptor beta chains listed next were all sequenced from one sample in a study of cytomegalovirus exposure and HLA in healthy donors. The PCR had 60 Vbeta and 13 Jbeta primers. Assay: immunoSEQ multiplex PCR; the TCRdb copy retains only in-frame clones and omits some. The table shows 100,000 or so clones, with more than 75% occurring only once. Sequencing used PBMCs. The receptors derive from a man aged 25-45 years in good health and CMV-seropositive.

The gene calls are TRBV4-1 and TRBJ2-1, with 9 bases aligning to TRBD2. V was clipped by 4 bases and J by 7 bases; unmatched bases: 11. CDR1 and CDR2 (germline): MGHRA, YSYEKL. The CDR3 totals 16 residues. CDR3 sequence: CASSPIGTSFKNEQFF. The CDR3 nucleotides are TGCGCCAGCAGCCCAATCGGGACTAGCTTTAAGAATGAGCAGTTCTTC.

This sequence joins TRBV9 and TRBJ1-1; D might be TRBD1 (5 bases). The V end was cut by 3 bases, the J end by 0 bases, with 9 bases between. Germline CDR1 SGDLS, CDR2 YYNGEE. The CDR3 totals 14 residues. This chain's CDR3 is CASSGGGLNTEAFF. CDR3 sequence (DNA): TGTGCCAGCAGCGGGGGGGGATTGAACACTGAAGCTTTCTTT.

The rearrangement links TRBV4-2 to TRBJ1-2, with D perhaps TRBD1 (5 bases). CDR3 length: 14 residues. Trimming removed 3 bases from V and 8 bases from J, with 16 bases in between. The V gene's germline CDR1 is LGHNA and CDR2 YNFKEQ. The CDR3 loop reads CASSHVQGNGGYTF. The DNA for the CDR3 is TGTGCCAGCAGCCATGTGCAGGGAAACGGCGGCTACACCTTC.

The chain employs TRBV15 and TRBJ1-3, with no clear D. Germline CDR1 and CDR2: LNHNV and YYDKDF (reference sequence). Trimming removed 11 bases from V and 0 bases from J, with 11 bases in between. This CDR3 has 13 residues. This chain's CDR3 is CAAAQSSGNTIYF. The CDR3 DNA reads TGTGCCGCCGCACAGTCCTCTGGAAACACCATATATTTT.

The chain recombines TRBV27 with TRBJ2-7; 7 nucleotides match TRBD1. The CDR3 has 16 amino acids. V lost 5 bases to trimming and J lost 4 bases; unmatched junction nucleotides: 14. The germline V gene encodes CDR1 MNHEY and CDR2 SMNVEV (reference sequence). CDR3 amino acids: CASSPQGSGKYYEQYF. CDR3 coding DNA: TGTGCCAGCAGTCCACAGGGGTCTGGCAAATATTACGAGCAGTACTTC.